This paragraph covers one T cell receptor beta chain sequence. The data belong to a study of blood T cell repertoires in COVID-19. Overall study: Sources were T cells, B-cell-depleted T cells, or PBMCs; the material itself was cDNA or gDNA.

The germline V gene has CDR1 SGHRS and CDR2 YFSETQ. Germline trimming cut 0 bases from V and 4 bases from J; bases unmatched to any gene: 3. This CDR3 has 14 residues. Sequencing used immunoSEQ multiplex PCR; TCRdb keeps in-frame clones, though not all of them. Among 54,000 or so clones, around four fifths were seen once, and the ten largest hold 1.9%. Material for sequencing was peripheral blood. This TCR was sampled from a woman aged 55-70 years with acute or convalescent COVID-19. J is TRBJ2-5 and V is TRBV5-1, with 7 positions matching TRBD2. The chain's CDR3 is CASSLEGGRETQYF. CDR3 sequence (DNA): TGCGCCAGCAGCTTGGAGGGAGGGAGAGAGACCCAGTACTTC.